This TCR beta chain was identified during a study of cytomegalovirus exposure and HLA in healthy donors (dated by TCRdb to the late 2010s). Regarding the research as a whole: An earlier analysis of approximately 600 of the donors reported roughly 270 Gb of sequence data and about 100 million unique TCR beta sequences from around 200 million T cells. Around 330 gigabases of sequencing data and about 92 million unique TCR sequences made up an early release that covered about 640 HLA-typed donors. Of the 398 genotyped donors, about 84% fell in the genetic ancestry cluster associated with self-reported Caucasian donors. The study was designed to test whether signatures of past pathogen exposure could be identified by cataloging public T cell receptors. Using immunosequencing, the study profiled T cell repertoires from approximately 700 subjects and related those repertoires to cytomegalovirus serostatus. Besides the first cohort of approximately 670 subjects, a separate validation cohort made up of over 95 different subjects was used. To predict cytomegalovirus infection status, the study brought together high-throughput TCR immunosequencing, statistical association of individual TCRs with disease status, and machine learning. To study patterns of TCR occurrence, a later analysis re-analyzed previously published TCR beta repertoires from 550 to 800 donors and added high-resolution HLA genotyping. The later analysis used no new phenotypic data to find candidate immune exposures, relying instead on TCR beta sequences and their occurrence across donors. An earlier analysis of about 600 of the donors used high-throughput TCR beta sequencing to judge whether each TCR beta V gene segment behaved as functional or pseudogenic. Alongside the repertoire data, information on donor age, sex, ethnicity and CMV serostatus was compiled. In a later genetic analysis, genome-wide SNP genotypes for about three fifths of the roughly 670 donors were used, and that subset was treated as a discovery cohort. Every repertoire in the discovery cohort had been generated on one and the same sequencing platform. Class I and class II HLA loci were covered by the typing at four-digit resolution. The number of donors typed differed by locus, with 629-630 for A, B, C, DRB1 and DQB1, 522 for DQA1, some 570 for DPA1, and some 440 for DPB1. Roughly 5 DR-DQ haplotypes were handled as single units for association and clustering because linkage in the cohort was strong. Among some 400 genotyped donors of the cohort, an average of roughly 230,000 unique TCR beta nucleotide sequences was sequenced per donor, of which about 18% were non-productive.

Worth noting for this clone: This clone's antigen is unknown.

In total, approximately 610 healthy bone marrow donors made up the cohort. At the time of sampling, all cohort members were nominally healthy, though unrecorded immune exposures were likely present. The donor tested CMV seronegative, placing the donor among the roughly 400 seronegative members of the cohort. A peripheral blood sample was collected from each donor, and TCR beta sequencing was performed on peripheral blood mononuclear cells. The Qiagen DNeasy Blood Extraction Kit was used to extract genomic DNA from the blood cell samples. On the study overall, not on this receptor specifically: Some IMGT-functional V segments, including TRBV6-2 and TRBV6-3, could not be distinguished by the 87-base-pair reads and were therefore excluded. Roughly uniform sequencing depth across donors was assumed in presence/absence analyses, although this assumption may not hold. In a later analysis, TCR association rates were found to vary across HLA loci, with the most associated TCRs seen for DRB1 alleles and the fewest for HLA-C alleles. Most CMV-associated TCR beta chains appeared to be HLA-restricted in a later analysis, and the HLA associations seemed to be driven largely by CMV exposure. The authors suggested that the approach could potentially be extended to other disease states and immunological phenotypes. An earlier analysis of approximately 500 of the donors showed that most TCR beta V segments appeared in productive rearrangements either about 87% or about 30% of the time, which broadly matched IMGT annotations. Several of the top co-occurrence clusters appeared to be linked to parvovirus B19, influenza, CMV and Epstein-Barr virus, according to a later analysis. Strong co-occurrence of HLA alleles, especially DR and DQ, made assigning TCR associations to individual alleles difficult. Correlated functional status among segregating V segments might be attributable to linkage disequilibrium, but an unknown experimental factor could not be ruled out. The cohort was sequenced for TCR beta chains only, and without alpha or paired-chain data the features that could be detected were limited. In a later analysis, 16,951 TCR beta sequences were associated with specific HLA alleles at a false discovery rate of 0.05. The classifier was reported to diagnose cytomegalovirus status with high specificity and sensitivity in both the original and validation cohorts. A further reported finding was that TCR beta sequences accurately predicted the HLA-A and HLA-B alleles for most subjects in the first cohort. Because HLA typing was missing for some donors at each locus, association tests included only the typed subset. Compared with equally common non-associated chains, HLA-associated TCR beta chains in a later analysis were more clonally expanded and had lower generation probabilities. Most TCR sequences were seen in very few donors, while some public TCRs were found in many individuals. Compared with the approximately 600-donor mean, donors in an Asian-associated ancestry cluster had fewer N-insertions in productive TCRs, according to a later genetic analysis. Because counts were too low, roughly 16 rarely observed V segments, including chromosome 9 orphons, were left out of the earlier analysis of about 500 of the donors. The study listed 150 to 200 TCR beta chains as associated with cytomegalovirus. Three of the identified cytomegalovirus-associated TCR beta chains were confirmed in vitro to be specific for cytomegalovirus antigens. CMV serostatus was the only immune exposure information available for the cohort. A cluster of highly shared sequence variants was judged likely to represent a technical artifact of the sequencing pipeline. A later genetic analysis associated a missense DCLRE1C variant with V-gene and J-gene trimming of TCR beta chains, and an independent cohort replicated the association.

Library preparation used the immunoSEQ multiplex PCR assay. A mixture of 60 forward primers for TCR Vbeta segments and 13 reverse primers for TCR Jbeta segments was used in the multiplex PCR. A multiplex PCR assay on genomic DNA amplified the CDR3 region of rearranged TCR beta genes. On the Illumina HiSeq System, the amplified TCR beta libraries were sequenced as 87-base-pair reads. Per the original workflow: In a later analysis, tens of millions of unique TCR beta chains were counted across the 666 repertoires, and roughly 10 million of these chains were shared by at least two donors. To remove PCR and sequencing errors, raw reads were error-corrected and collapsed into unique sequences using a nearest-neighbor algorithm that merged closely related sequences. To assign V, D and J gene segments, CDR3 sequences were aligned to IMGT reference sequences. Each retained sequence needed at least a six-nucleotide match to both a V gene segment and a J gene segment. A rearrangement counted as productive if the CDR3 had no stop codons and remained in frame with V and J, and every other rearrangement counted as non-productive. CDR3 was defined by IMGT convention, running from the second conserved V-encoded cysteine to the conserved J-encoded phenylalanine. In an earlier analysis of 500 to 650 of the donors, sequences lacking an unambiguous match to a single V gene segment were excluded. In an earlier analysis of 500 to 750 of the donors, V segments were called functional above 56.7% productive rearrangements and were called segregating when the between-donor standard deviation exceeded 5%. A statistical classification framework was built for diagnosing cytomegalovirus status from the catalog of TCR beta chain sequences. V and J gene assignment, in a later analysis, came from comparing TCR nucleotide sequences with IMGT/GENE-DB human TR gene sequences. Using the TCRdist pipeline, a later analysis assigned CDR3 sequences along with most-parsimonious VDJ recombination scenarios. In a later analysis, each TCR beta chain was defined by its CDR3 amino acid sequence together with its V-gene family, and reads lacking a unique V-gene family were excluded. As a way to deal with suspected cross-contamination and a sequencing artifact, a later analysis dropped 500 to 700 nucleotide sequences that were highly shared and had low generation probability. For each public chain, a later analysis derived a clonal expansion index from normalized ranks of inferred template counts within each repertoire. Generation probabilities in a later analysis came from a VDJ recombination model fitted to out-of-frame rearrangements, and those results were checked against IGoR. A later analysis scored TCR-TCR, TCR-HLA and TCR-CMV co-occurrence with hypergeometric tests, applying a repertoire-size bias correction to TCR pairs. A later analysis estimated false discovery rates by permuting HLA or CMV assignments 20 times. In a later analysis, co-occurring TCRs were grouped with DBSCAN, and TCRdist sequence similarity was added when clustering was performed within HLA-allele-positive subsets. Co-occurrence clustering excluded repertoires with fewer than 30,000 or more than 120,000 public chains, plus five with anomalous nucleotide sharing. In its TCRdb copy, this immuneACCESS table keeps in-frame sequences only and misses some clones. Where compared with another copy, unresolved V genes explain less than half of these, and the others have no known cause. V and J calls plus clone size are reproduced from that table; the DNA served to infer D and trimming. This sample's table carries roughly 75,000 clones. Around 5% of the sample is in the top ten clones.

CDR1 and CDR2, per the germline V gene, are SGHTA and FQGNSA. The CDR3 goes from the cysteine to the phenylalanine over 16 residues. Only the CDR3 DNA stays, 48 bases, in frame from base 1. V is shortened by 2 bases, J by 4 bases, and the region joining them spans 15 bases. This receptor chain uses TRBV7-2 and TRBJ1-5; the D gene is perhaps TRBD1, on 6 matching bases. Material: PBMCs. The sequence came from a man aged 35 to 55 in good health and CMV-seronegative. For the CDR3, the sequence is CASSLNRDTPNQPQHF. The nucleotides are TGTGCCAGCAGCTTAAACCGGGACACACCAAATCAGCCCCAGCATTTT.